Detailed here is one T cell receptor (beta chain). The table came from immunoSEQ multiplex PCR; TCRdb's copy has only in-frame clones and leaves some out. The profile shows 50,000 to 75,000 clones, around 81% of them singletons. The data were obtained in a study of blood T cell repertoires in COVID-19. Study-level information: PBMCs, B-cell-depleted T cells, or T cells provided the cDNA or gDNA that made up the material.

The CDR3 consists of 12 residues. Trimming took off 4 bases at V and 2 bases at J, with 8 bases between the two ends. In germline, CDR1 is SQVTM, CDR2 ANQGSEA. The sequence came from a woman of 80 years or more with active or convalescent COVID-19. The rearrangement links TRBV29-1 to TRBJ1-1; unclear D gene. Sample: peripheral blood. CDR3 amino acids: CSVVKTNTEAFF. CDR3 DNA: TGCAGCGTTGTTAAGACAAACACTGAAGCTTTCTTT.